The 3 T cell receptor beta chains given below trace back to one sample, sequenced in a study of a mutant IDH1 vaccine in newly diagnosed glioma. These receptors lack a known antigen. Time point defined: week 47, end of study. The study gave 300 ug of mutant IDH1 20-mer peptide per vaccine dose, with topical imiquimod. TCRdb's table, derived via immunoSEQ multiplex PCR, lists solely in-frame clones and lacks some. This repertoire shows 90,000 to 100,000 clones, just under 90% found once; its top ten account for approximately 0.8%. This specimen was PBMCs, taken from a glioma patient whose treatment included an IDH1 peptide vaccine. These receptors were taken from a woman between 45 and 60 years old with glioma.

CDR3 DNA: TGCGCCAGCAGCCAAGCAAGCGGTCCTTCCTACGAGCAGTACTTC. Its protein product is CASSQASGPSYEQYF. The chain combines TRBV4-1 with TRBJ2-7; TRBD2 is a possible D gene (5 bases). The V end was cut by 1 base, the J end by 1 base, with 11 bases between. The CDR3 is 15 residues long. Germline V lookup: CDR1 MGHRA, CDR2 YSYEKL.

The rearrangement uses TRBV6-6 and TRBJ2-7; possible D gene TRBD2, 5 bases. The CDR3 totals 14 residues. Trimming stripped 6 bases from V and 0 bases from J, with 12 bases between. Germline V CDR1 and CDR2: MNHNY, SVGAGI (reference sequence). CDR3 in amino acids: CASRFQEVSYEQYF. Written as DNA, the CDR3 is TGTGCCAGCAGATTTCAGGAGGTCTCCTACGAGCAGTACTTC.

V and J are TRBV9 and TRBJ2-1; TRBD2 matches 8 bases. Trimming removed 4 bases from V and 2 bases from J; junction bases left unmatched: 5. Germline CDR1 is SGDLS and CDR2 is YYNGEE. The CDR3 length is 15 residues. The CDR3 loop is CASSPGGDPYNEQFF. The DNA of the CDR3 is TGTGCCAGCAGCCCGGGGGGGGATCCCTACAATGAGCAGTTCTTC.